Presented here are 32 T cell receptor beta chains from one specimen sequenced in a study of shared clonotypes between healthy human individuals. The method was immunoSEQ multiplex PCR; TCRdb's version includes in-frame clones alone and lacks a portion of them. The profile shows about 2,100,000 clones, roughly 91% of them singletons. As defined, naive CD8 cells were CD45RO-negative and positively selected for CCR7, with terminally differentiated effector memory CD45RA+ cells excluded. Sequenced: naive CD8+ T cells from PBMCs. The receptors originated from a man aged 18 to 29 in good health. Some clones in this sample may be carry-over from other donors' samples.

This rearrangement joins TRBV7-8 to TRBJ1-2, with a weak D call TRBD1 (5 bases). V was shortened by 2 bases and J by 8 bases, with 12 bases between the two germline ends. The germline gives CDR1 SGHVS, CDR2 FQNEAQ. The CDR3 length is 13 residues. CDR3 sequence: CASSLPGRKGYTF. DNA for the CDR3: TGTGCCAGCAGCTTACCAGGGAGGAAGGGCTACACCTTC.

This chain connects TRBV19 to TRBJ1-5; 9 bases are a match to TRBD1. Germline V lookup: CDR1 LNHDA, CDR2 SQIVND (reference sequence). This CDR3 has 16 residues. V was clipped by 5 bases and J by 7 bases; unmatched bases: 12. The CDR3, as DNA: TGTGCCAGTAGTCCCATTCGGGACAGGGCGGACCAGCCCCAGCATTTT. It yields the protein CASSPIRDRADQPQHF.

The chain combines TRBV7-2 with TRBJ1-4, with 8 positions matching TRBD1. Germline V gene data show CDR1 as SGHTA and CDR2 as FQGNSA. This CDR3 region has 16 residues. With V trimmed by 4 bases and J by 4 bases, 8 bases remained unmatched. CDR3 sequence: CASSSTTGEINEKLFF. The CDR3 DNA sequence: TGTGCCAGCAGCTCTACGACAGGGGAAATTAATGAAAAACTGTTTTTT.

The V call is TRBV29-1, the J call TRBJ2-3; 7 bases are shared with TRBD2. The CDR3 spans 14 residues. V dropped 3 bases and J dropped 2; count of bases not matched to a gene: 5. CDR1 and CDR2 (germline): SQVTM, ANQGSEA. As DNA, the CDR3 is TGCAGCGTTGAGGGGACTATTCCCACAGATACGCAGTATTTT. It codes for CSVEGTIPTDTQYF.

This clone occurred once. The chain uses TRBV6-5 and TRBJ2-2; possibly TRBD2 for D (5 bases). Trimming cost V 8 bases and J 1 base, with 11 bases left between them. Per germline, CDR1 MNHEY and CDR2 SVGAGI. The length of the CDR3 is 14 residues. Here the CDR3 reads CASETGMNTGELFF. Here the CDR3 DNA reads TGTGCCAGCGAGACGGGGATGAACACCGGGGAGCTGTTTTTT.

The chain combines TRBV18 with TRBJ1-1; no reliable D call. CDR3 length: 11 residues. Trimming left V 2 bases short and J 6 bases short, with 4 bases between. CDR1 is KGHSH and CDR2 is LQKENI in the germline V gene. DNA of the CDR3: TGTGCCAGCTCACCAGGGGCTGAAGCTTTCTTT. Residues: CASSPGAEAFF.

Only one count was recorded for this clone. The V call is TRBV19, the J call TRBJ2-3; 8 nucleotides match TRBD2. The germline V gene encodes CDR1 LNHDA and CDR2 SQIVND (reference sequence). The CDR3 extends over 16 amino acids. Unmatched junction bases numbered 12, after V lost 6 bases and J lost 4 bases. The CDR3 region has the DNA TGTGCCAGTAGCCCCTTAGCGGGATCAGGGGCAGATACGCAGTATTTT. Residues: CASSPLAGSGADTQYF.

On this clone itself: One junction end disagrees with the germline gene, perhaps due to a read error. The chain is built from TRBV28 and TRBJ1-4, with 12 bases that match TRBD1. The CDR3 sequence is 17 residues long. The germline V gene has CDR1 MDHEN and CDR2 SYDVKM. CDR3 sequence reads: CASSPGTGGGTDEKLFF. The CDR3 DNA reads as TGTGCCAGCAGCCCCGGGACAGGGGGCGGAACTGATGAAAAACTGTTTTTT.

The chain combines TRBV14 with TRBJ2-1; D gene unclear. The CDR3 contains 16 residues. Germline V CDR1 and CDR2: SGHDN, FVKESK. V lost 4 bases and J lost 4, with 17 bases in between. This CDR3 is CASSRPDGWLYNEQFF. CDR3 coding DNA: TGTGCCAGCAGCCGACCCGACGGGTGGCTATACAATGAGCAGTTCTTC.

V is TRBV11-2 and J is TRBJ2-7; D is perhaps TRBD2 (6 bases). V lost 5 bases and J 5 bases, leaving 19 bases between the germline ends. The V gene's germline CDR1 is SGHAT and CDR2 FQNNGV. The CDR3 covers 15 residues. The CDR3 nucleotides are TGTGCCAGCAGCGGGCTCCGGGACTCGGACAACGAGCAGTACTTC. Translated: CASSGLRDSDNEQYF.

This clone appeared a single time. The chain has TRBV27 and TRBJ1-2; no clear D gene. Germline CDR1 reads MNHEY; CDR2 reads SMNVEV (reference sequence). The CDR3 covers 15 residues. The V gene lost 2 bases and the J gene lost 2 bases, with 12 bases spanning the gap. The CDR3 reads CASSLRPGANYGYTF. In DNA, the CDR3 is TGTGCCAGCAGTTTACGGCCGGGAGCAAACTATGGCTACACCTTC.

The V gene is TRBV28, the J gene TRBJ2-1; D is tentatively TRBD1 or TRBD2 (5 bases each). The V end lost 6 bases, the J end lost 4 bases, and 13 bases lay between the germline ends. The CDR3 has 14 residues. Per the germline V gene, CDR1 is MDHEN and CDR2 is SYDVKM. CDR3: CASRTGTEYNEQFF. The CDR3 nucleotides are TGTGCCAGCAGAACCGGGACGGAATACAATGAGCAGTTCTTC.

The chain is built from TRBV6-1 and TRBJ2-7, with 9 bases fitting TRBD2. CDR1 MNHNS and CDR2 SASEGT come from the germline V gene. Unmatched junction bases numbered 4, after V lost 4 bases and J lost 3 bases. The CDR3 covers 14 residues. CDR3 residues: CASSVASGIYEQYF. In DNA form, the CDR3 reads TGTGCCAGCAGTGTCGCTAGCGGGATCTACGAGCAGTACTTC.

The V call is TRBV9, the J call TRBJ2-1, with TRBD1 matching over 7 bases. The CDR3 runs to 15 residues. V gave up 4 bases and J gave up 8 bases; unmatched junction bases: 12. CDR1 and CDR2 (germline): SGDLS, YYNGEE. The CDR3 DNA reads TGTGCCAGCAGCTTAGGGACAGCCAGCTCGCATGAGCAGTTCTTC. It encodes CASSLGTASSHEQFF.

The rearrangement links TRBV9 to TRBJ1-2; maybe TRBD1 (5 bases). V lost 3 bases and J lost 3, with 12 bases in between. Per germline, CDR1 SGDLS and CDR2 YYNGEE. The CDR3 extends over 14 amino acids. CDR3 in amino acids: CASSESGTDYGYTF. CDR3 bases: TGTGCCAGCAGCGAATCCGGGACCGACTATGGCTACACCTTC.

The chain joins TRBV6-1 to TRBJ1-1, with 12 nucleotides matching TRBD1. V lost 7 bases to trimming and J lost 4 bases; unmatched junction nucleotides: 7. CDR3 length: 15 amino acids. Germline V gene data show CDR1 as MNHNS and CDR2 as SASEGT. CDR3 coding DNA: TGTGCCAGCACTAGGGACAGGGGGCTCGTCACTGAAGCTTTCTTT. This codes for CASTRDRGLVTEAFF.

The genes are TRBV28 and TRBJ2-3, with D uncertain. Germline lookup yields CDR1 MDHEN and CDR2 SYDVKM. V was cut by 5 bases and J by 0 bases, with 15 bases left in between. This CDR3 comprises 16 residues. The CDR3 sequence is CASSTNSLPSTDTQYF. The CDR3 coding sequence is TGTGCCAGCAGTACCAACAGTCTCCCTAGCACAGATACGCAGTATTTT.

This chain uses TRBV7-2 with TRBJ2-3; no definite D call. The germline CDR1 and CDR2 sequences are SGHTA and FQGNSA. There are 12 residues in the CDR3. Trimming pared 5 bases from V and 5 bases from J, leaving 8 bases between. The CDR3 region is CASSPLGDTQYF. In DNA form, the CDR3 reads TGTGCCAGCAGCCCCTTGGGAGATACGCAGTATTTT.

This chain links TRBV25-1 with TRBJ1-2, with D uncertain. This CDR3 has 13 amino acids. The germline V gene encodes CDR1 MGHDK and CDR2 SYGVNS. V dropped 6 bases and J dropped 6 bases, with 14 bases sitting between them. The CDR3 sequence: CASSRSFPDGYTF. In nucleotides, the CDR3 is TGTGCCAGCAGCAGGTCCTTCCCGGATGGCTACACCTTC.

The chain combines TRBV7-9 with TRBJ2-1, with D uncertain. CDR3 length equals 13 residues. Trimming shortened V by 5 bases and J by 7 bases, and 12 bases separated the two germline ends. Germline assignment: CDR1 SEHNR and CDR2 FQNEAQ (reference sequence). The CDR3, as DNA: TGTGCCAGCAGCCCCCGAACGGAGAATGAGCAGTTCTTC. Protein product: CASSPRTENEQFF.

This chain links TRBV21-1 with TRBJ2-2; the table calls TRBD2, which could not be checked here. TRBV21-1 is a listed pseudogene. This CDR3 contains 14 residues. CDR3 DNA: TGTGCCAGCAGCAAAGCGAGCCGTACCGGGGAGCTGTTTTTT. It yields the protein CASSKASRTGELFF.

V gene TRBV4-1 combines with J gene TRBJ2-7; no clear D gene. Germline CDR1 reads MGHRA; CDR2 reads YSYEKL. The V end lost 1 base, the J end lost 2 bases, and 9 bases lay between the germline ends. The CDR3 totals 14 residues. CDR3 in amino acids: CASSQVSSAYEQYF. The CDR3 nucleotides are TGCGCCAGCAGCCAAGTATCGTCCGCCTACGAGCAGTACTTC.

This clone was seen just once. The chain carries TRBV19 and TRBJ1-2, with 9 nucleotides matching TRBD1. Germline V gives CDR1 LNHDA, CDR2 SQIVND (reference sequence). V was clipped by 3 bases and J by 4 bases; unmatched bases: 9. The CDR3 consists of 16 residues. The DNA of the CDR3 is TGTGCCAGTAGTATCGAGAGGACAGGGGTTTTCTATGGCTACACCTTC. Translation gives CASSIERTGVFYGYTF. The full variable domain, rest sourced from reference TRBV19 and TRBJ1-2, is DGGITQSPKYLFRKEGQNVTLSCEQNLNHDAMYWYRQDPGQGLRLIYYSQIVNDFQKGDIAEGYSVSREKKESFPLTVTSAQKNPTAFYLCASSIERTGVFYGYTFGSGTRLTVV.

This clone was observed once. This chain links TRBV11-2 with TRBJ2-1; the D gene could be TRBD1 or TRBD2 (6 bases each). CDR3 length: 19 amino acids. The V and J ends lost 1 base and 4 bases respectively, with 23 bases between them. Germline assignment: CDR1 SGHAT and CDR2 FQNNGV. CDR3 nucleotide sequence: TGTGCCAGCAGCTTAGGGAGGGGAATACAGGGTCCGTTGTACAATGAGCAGTTCTTC. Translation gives CASSLGRGIQGPLYNEQFF.

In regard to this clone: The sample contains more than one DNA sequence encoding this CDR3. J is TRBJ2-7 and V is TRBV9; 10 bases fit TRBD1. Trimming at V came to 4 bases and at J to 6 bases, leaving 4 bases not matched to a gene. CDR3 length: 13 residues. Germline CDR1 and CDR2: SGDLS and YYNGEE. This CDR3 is CASSTGQGSEQYF. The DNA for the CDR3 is TGTGCCAGCAGCACGGGACAGGGGTCCGAGCAGTACTTC.

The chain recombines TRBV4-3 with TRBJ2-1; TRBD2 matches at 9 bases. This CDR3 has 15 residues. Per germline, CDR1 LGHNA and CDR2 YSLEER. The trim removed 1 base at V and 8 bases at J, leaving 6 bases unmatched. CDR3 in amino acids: CASSQVTSGSHEQFF. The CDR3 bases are TGCGCCAGCAGCCAAGTCACTAGCGGGTCACATGAGCAGTTCTTC.

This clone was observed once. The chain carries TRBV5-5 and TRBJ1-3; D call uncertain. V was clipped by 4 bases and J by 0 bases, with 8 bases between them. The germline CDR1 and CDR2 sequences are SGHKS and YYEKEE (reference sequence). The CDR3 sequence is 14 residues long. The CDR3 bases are TGTGCCAGCAGCCGCACACTCTCTGGAAACACCATATATTTT. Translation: CASSRTLSGNTIYF. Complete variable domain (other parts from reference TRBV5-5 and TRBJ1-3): DAGVTQSPTHLIKTRGQQVTLRCSPISGHKSVSWYQQVLGQGPQFIFQYYEKEERGRGNFPDRFSARQFPNYSSELNVNALLLGDSALYLCASSRTLSGNTIYFGEGSWLTVV.

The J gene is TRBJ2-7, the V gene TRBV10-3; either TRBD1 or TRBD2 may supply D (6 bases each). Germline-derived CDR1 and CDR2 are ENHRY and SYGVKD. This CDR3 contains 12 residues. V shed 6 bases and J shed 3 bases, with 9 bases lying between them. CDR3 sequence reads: CAIREGHYEQYF. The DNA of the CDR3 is TGTGCCATCAGGGAGGGACACTACGAGCAGTACTTC.

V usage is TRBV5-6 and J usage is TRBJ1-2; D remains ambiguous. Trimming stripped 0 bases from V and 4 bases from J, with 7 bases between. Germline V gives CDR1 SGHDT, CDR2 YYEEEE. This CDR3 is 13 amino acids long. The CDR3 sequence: CASSLDSPYGYTF. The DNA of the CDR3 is TGTGCCAGCAGCTTGGATAGCCCCTATGGCTACACCTTC. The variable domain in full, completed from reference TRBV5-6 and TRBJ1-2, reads DAGVTQSPTHLIKTRGQQVTLRCSPKSGHDTVSWYQQALGQGPQFIFQYYEEEERQRGNFPDRFSGHQFPNYSSELNVNALLLGDSALYLCASSLDSPYGYTFGSGTRLTVV.

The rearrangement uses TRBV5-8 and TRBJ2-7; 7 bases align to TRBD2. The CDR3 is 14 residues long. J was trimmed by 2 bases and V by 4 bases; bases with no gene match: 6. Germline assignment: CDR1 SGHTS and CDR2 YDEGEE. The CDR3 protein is CASSIRLAAYEQYF. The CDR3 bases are TGTGCCAGCAGCATACGACTAGCCGCCTACGAGCAGTACTTC.

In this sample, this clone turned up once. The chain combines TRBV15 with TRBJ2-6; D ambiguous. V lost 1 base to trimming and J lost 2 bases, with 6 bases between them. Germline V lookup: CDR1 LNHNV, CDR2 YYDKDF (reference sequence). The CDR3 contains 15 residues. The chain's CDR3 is CATSRGITGANVLTF. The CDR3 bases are TGTGCCACCAGCAGAGGGATTACTGGGGCCAACGTCCTGACTTTC.

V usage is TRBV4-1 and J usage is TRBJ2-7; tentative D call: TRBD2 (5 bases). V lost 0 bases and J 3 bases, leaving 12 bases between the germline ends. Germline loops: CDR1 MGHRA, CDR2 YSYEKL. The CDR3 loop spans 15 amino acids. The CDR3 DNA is TGCGCCAGCAGCCAAGATGTTAGCGCGCTCTACGAGCAGTACTTC. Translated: CASSQDVSALYEQYF.